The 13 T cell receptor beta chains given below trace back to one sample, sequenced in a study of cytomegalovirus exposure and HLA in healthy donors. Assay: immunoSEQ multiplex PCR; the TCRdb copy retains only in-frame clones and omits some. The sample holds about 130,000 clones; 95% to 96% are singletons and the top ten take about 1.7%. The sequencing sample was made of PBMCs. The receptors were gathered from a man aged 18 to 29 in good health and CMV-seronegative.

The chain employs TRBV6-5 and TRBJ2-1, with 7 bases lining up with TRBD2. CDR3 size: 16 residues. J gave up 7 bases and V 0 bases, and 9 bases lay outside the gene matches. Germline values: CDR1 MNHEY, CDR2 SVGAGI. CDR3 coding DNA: TGTGCCAGCAGTTACTCGAGGCGTCTAGCGGCAAATGAGCAGTTCTTC. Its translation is CASSYSRRLAANEQFF.

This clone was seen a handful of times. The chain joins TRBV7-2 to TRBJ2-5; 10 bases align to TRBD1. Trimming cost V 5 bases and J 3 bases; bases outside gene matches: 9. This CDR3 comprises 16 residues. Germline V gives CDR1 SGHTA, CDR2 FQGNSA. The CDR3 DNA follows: TGTGCCAGCAGCCATACACTGGGGACAGGGGAAGAGACCCAGTACTTC. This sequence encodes CASSHTLGTGEETQYF.

DNA for the CDR3: TGCGCCAGCAGCCAAAACAGGTTGGGCGAAAAACTGTTTTTT. As protein: CASSQNRLGEKLFF. The chain recombines TRBV4-3 with TRBJ1-4; TRBD1 might be the D (5 bases). This CDR3 spans 14 amino acids. Trimming shortened V by 2 bases and J by 8 bases, and 12 bases separated the two germline ends. Germline V gene sequence: CDR1 LGHNA, CDR2 YSLEER.

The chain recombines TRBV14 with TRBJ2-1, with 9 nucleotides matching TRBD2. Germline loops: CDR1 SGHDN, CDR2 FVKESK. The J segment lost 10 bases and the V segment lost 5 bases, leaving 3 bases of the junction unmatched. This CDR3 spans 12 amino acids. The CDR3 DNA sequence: TGTGCCAGCAGCACAGCGGGGGGAGAGCAGTTCTTC. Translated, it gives CASSTAGGEQFF.

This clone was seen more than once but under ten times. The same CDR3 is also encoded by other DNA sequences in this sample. The CDR3 sequence: CASSIAPGGLGYTF. The CDR3 DNA reads TGTGCCAGTAGTATAGCCCCCGGGGGGCTAGGCTACACCTTC. The J gene is TRBJ1-2, the V gene TRBV19; perhaps TRBD1 as D (6 bases). In germline, CDR1 is LNHDA, CDR2 SQIVND (reference sequence). The ends were cut back, 1 base at V and 8 bases at J, with 14 bases in the middle. The CDR3 runs 14 residues.

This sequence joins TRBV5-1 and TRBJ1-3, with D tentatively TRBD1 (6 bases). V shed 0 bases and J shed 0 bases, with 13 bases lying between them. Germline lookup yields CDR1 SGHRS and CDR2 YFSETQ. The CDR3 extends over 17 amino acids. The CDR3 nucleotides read TGCGCCAGCAGCTTGGGTGGGGGCGCCCTCTCTGGAAACACCATATATTTT. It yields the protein CASSLGGGALSGNTIYF.

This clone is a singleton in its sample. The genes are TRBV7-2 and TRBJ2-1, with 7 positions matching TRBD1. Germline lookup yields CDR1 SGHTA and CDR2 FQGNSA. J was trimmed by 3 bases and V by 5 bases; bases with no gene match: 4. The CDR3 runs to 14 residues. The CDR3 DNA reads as TGTGCCAGCAGCCAGACAGGGATCTACAATGAGCAGTTCTTC. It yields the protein CASSQTGIYNEQFF.

The CDR3 DNA is TGTGCCAGCGCTGACAGGGGCTACTCTCGGGGAGAGCAGTTCTTC. Protein: CASADRGYSRGEQFF. The rearrangement uses TRBV28 and TRBJ2-1, with TRBD1 matching 8 bases. J gave up 10 bases and V 8 bases, and 16 bases lay outside the gene matches. The CDR3 spans 15 residues. Germline CDR1 is MDHEN and CDR2 is SYDVKM.

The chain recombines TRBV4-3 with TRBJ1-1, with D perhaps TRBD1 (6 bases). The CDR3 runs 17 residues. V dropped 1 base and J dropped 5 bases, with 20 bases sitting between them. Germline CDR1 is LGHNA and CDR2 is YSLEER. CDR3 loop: CASSQGQVSTTGTEAFF. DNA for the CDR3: TGCGCCAGCAGCCAAGGACAGGTATCGACCACGGGGACTGAAGCTTTCTTT.

The CDR3 DNA reads TGTGCCATCAGTGGACAGCTTAATGAAAAACTGTTTTTT. It codes for CAISGQLNEKLFF. V and J are TRBV10-3 and TRBJ1-4; D is possibly TRBD1 (5 bases). Trimming shortened V by 4 bases and J by 4 bases, and 7 bases separated the two germline ends. Germline CDR1 ENHRY, CDR2 SYGVKD. The CDR3 loop spans 13 amino acids.

The CDR3 DNA sequence: TGTGCCAGCAGCATCCCGGGACAGGGACCCCGGGAGCTGTTTTTT. Its protein product is CASSIPGQGPRELFF. The chain combines TRBV7-3 with TRBJ2-2; TRBD1 matches 9 bases. Germline CDR1 reads SGHTA; CDR2 reads FQGTGA. The CDR3 loop spans 15 amino acids. V shed 5 bases, J shed 9 bases, and the junction held 10 bases outside the gene matches. Together with reference TRBV7-3 and TRBJ2-2, the CDR3 gives the full variable domain: GAGVSQTPSNKVTEKGKYVELRCDPISGHTALYWYRQSLGQGPEFLIYFQGTGAADDSGLPNDRFFAVRPEGSVSTLKIQRTERGDSAVYLCASSIPGQGPRELFFGEGSRLTVL.

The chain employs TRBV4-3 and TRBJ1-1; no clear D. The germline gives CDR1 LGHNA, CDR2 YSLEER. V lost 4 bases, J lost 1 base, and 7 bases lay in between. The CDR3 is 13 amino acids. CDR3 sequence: CASSRRGNTEAFF. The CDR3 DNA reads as TGCGCCAGCAGCCGTCGGGGGAACACTGAAGCTTTCTTT.

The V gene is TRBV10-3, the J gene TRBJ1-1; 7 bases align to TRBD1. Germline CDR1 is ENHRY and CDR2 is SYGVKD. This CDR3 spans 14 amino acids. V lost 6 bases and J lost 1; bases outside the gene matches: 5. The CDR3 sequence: CAISAGTANTEAFF. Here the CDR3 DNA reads TGTGCCATCAGCGCTGGGACAGCGAACACTGAAGCTTTCTTT.